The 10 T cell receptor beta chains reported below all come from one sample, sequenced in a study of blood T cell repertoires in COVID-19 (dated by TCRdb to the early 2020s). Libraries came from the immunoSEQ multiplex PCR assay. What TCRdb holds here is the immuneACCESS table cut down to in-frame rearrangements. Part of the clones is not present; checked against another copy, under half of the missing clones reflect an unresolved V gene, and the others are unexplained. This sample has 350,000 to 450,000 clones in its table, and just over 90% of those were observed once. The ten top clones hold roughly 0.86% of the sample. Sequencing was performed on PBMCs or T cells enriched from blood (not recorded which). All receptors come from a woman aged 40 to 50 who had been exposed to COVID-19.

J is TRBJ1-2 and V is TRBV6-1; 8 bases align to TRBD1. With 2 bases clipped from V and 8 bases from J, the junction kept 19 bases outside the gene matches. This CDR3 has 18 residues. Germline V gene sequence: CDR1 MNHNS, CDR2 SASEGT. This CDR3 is CASSELNWEGQAKRGYTF. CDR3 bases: TGTGCCAGCAGTGAACTCAACTGGGAGGGACAGGCTAAAAGGGGCTACACCTTC.

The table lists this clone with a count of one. The CDR3 nucleotides are TGCGCCAGCAGCTTGGGGCCCTACAATGAGCAGTTCTTC. Protein sequence: CASSLGPYNEQFF. The gene calls are TRBV5-1 and TRBJ2-1, with unresolved D. This CDR3 has 13 amino acids. CDR1 and CDR2 from the germline V gene are SGHRS and YFSETQ. The V and J ends lost 0 bases and 2 bases respectively, with 3 bases between them.

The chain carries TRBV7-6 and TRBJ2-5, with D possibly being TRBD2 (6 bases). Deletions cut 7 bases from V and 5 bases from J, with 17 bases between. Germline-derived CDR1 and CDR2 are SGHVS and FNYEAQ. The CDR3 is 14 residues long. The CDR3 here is CASTGGVGLETQYF. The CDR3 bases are TGTGCCAGCACCGGCGGGGTAGGGCTCGAGACCCAGTACTTC.

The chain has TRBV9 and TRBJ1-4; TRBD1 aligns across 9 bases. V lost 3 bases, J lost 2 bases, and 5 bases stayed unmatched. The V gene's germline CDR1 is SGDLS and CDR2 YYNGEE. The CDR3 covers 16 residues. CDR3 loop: CASSGGTGSTNEKLFF. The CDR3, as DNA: TGTGCCAGCAGCGGGGGGACAGGGTCTACTAATGAAAAACTGTTTTTT.

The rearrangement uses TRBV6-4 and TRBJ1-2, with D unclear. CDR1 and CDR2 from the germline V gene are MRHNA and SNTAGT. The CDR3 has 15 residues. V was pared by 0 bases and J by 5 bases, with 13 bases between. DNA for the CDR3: TGTGCCAGCAGTGACTCAGTCGGCACGGGGTATGGCTACACCTTC. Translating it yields CASSDSVGTGYGYTF.

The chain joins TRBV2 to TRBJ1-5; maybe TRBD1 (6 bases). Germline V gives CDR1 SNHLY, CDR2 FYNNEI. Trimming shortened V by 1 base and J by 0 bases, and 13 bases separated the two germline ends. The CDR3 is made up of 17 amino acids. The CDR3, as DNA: TGTGCCAGCAGTGAAGTATCCGGACAGTATAGCAATCAGCCCCAGCATTTT. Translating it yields CASSEVSGQYSNQPQHF.

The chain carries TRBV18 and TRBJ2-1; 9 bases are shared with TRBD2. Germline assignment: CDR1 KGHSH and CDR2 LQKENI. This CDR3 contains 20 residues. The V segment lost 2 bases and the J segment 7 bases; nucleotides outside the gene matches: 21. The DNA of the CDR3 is TGTGCCAGCTCACCAAGCTCTTCCCCGGGACTAGCCTCCTACTTGAATGAGCAGTTCTTC. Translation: CASSPSSSPGLASYLNEQFF.

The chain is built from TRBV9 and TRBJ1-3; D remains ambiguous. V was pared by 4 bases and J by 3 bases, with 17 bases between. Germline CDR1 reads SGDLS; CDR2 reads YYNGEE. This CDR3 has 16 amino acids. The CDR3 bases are TGTGCCAGCAGCTCGAGCCGTGTACTAGGTGGAAACACCATATATTTT. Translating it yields CASSSSRVLGGNTIYF.

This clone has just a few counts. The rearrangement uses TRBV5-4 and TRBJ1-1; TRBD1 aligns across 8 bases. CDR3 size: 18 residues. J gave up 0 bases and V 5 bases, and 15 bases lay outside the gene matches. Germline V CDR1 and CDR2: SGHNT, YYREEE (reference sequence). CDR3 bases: TGTGCCAGCAGGGGGACAGGATTTATCTCGGCGTTGAACACTGAAGCTTTCTTT. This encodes CASRGTGFISALNTEAFF.

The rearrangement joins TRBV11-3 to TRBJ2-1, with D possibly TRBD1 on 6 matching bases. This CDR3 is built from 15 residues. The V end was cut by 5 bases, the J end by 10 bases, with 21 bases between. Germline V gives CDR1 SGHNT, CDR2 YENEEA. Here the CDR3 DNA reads TGTGCCAGCAGCCCCCAACCGACAGGATCTAGGGAGCAGTTCTTC. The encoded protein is CASSPQPTGSREQFF.